Below are 30 T cell receptor beta chains sequenced from a single sample in a study of T-cell memory formation after mild COVID-19. TCRdb passed the 5' RACE reads through MiXCR, listing each CDR3 protein once. The data hold around 300,000 distinct CDR3 sequences, with just under 20% observed a single time. The sample consisted of PBMCs or a T cell subset sorted from them (not recorded which). These receptors came from a young man who had mild COVID-19 (a few samples of this study predate the infection). Cell type and time point are not known.

The rearrangement links TRBV7-9 to TRBJ2-1, with 9 bases matching TRBD1. Germline values: CDR1 SEHNR, CDR2 FQNEAQ (reference sequence). The V and J ends lost 5 bases and 4 bases, in that order; junction bases with no gene match: 6. The CDR3 runs to 15 residues. CDR3 loop: CASSTRTGEYNEQFF. CDR3 DNA sequence: TGTGCCAGCAGCACTCGGACAGGGGAGTACAATGAGCAGTTCTTC.

The V and J genes are TRBV24-1 and TRBJ2-1; D call uncertain. Germline CDR1 reads KGHDR; CDR2 reads SFDVKD. The CDR3 spans 12 residues. Trimming removed 4 bases at V and 6 bases at J, with 6 bases between. CDR3 coding DNA: TGTGCCACCAGTGACCCCCTCAATGAGCAGTTCTTC. Translation gives CATSDPLNEQFF.

The chain links TRBV3-1 to TRBJ2-5; either TRBD1 or TRBD2 may fit D (5 bases each). CDR1 and CDR2 from the germline V gene are LGHDT and YNNKEL (reference sequence). The CDR3 consists of 13 residues. Trimming took 8 bases from V and 1 from J, leaving 11 bases between them. Here the CDR3 DNA reads TGTGCCAGCTTGCAGAGGGGCCAAGAGACCCAGTACTTC. Protein product: CASLQRGQETQYF.

V gene TRBV4-3 combines with J gene TRBJ1-3; possible D gene TRBD1, 6 bases. The ends were cut back, 2 bases at V and 4 bases at J, with 18 bases in the middle. Germline CDR1 LGHNA, CDR2 YSLEER. CDR3 length equals 17 residues. CDR3 region: CASSQNPEPGVGNTIYF. Written as DNA, the CDR3 is TGCGCCAGCAGCCAAAACCCCGAGCCAGGGGTAGGAAACACCATATATTTT.

This clonotype was observed a few times. The genes are TRBV6-6 and TRBJ2-2, with 12 bases lining up with TRBD2. The CDR3 runs 17 residues. Germline V lookup: CDR1 MNHNY, CDR2 SVGAGI (reference sequence). The V and J ends lost 6 bases and 4 bases, in that order; junction bases with no gene match: 9. CDR3 DNA: TGTGCCAGCAGCCTCTCTAGGACTAGCGGGGTCACCGGGGAGCTGTTTTTT. Residues: CASSLSRTSGVTGELFF.

The chain carries TRBV7-9 and TRBJ1-2, with D unresolved. CDR1 is SEHNR, CDR2 FQNEAQ, per germline (reference sequence). Trimming removed 0 bases at V and 5 bases at J, with 7 bases between. This CDR3 region has 13 residues. For the CDR3, the DNA is TGTGCCAGCAGCTTAGCAAGGGAATATGGCTACACCTTC. Translating gives CASSLAREYGYTF.

CDR3 nucleotide sequence: TGTGCCAGCAGCTTGGGTCTTGAAAACATTCAGTACTTC. Translating it yields CASSLGLENIQYF. The V gene is TRBV7-2, the J gene TRBJ2-4; no reliable D call. With 3 bases removed from V and 5 bases from J, the gap between germline ends came to 8 bases. This CDR3 region has 13 residues. Germline values: CDR1 SGHTA, CDR2 FQGNSA.

CDR3 sequence reads: CASSGSGGAPDTQYF. CDR3 bases: TGTGCCAGCAGTGGTAGCGGGGGGGCCCCAGATACGCAGTATTTT. The V gene is TRBV6-4, the J gene TRBJ2-3, with 11 nucleotides matching TRBD2. The CDR3 covers 15 residues. The germline CDR1 and CDR2 sequences are MRHNA and SNTAGT. J was trimmed by 4 bases and V by 4 bases; bases with no gene match: 4.

This clonotype has just a few counts. The J gene is TRBJ2-1, the V gene TRBV7-2; TRBD2 agrees at 13 bases. The CDR3 sequence is 17 residues long. With 5 bases clipped from V and 2 bases from J, the junction kept 6 bases outside the gene matches. In germline, CDR1 is SGHTA, CDR2 FQGNSA. The chain's CDR3 is CASSLPLAGGPYNEQFF. The CDR3, as DNA: TGTGCCAGCAGCCTCCCACTAGCGGGGGGGCCCTACAATGAGCAGTTCTTC.

A few counts support this clonotype. The rearrangement joins TRBV7-2 to TRBJ2-7, with TRBD1 identical over 7 bases. Trimming removed 4 bases from V and 4 bases from J; junction bases left unmatched: 7. This CDR3 region has 14 residues. Per germline, CDR1 SGHTA and CDR2 FQGNSA. This chain's CDR3 is CASSSSGTAYEQYF. The CDR3 DNA sequence: TGTGCCAGCAGCTCCTCGGGGACAGCTTACGAGCAGTACTTC. The full variable domain, with the rest looked up from reference TRBV7-2 and TRBJ2-7, is GAGVSQSPSNKVTEKGKDVELRCDPISGHTALYWYRQSLGQGLEFLIYFQGNSAPDKSGLPSDRFSAERTGGSVSTLTIQRTQQEDSAVYLCASSSSGTAYEQYFGPGTRLTVT.

The rearrangement uses TRBV4-3 and TRBJ2-7; D is unclear. The V gene lost 3 bases and the J gene lost 5 bases, with 14 bases spanning the gap. The CDR3 consists of 14 residues. Germline CDR1 and CDR2: LGHNA and YSLEER. CDR3 DNA sequence: TGCGCCAGCAGCCAGGCACGTAAAGTACACGAGCAGTACTTC. Its translation is CASSQARKVHEQYF.

The chain is built from TRBV7-6 and TRBJ2-1; TRBD2 matches 7 bases. With V trimmed by 3 bases and J by 6 bases, 8 bases remained unmatched. Germline V gives CDR1 SGHVS, CDR2 FNYEAQ. The CDR3 is 15 residues long. CDR3 region: CASSFVGGSLNEQFF. The CDR3 nucleotides read TGTGCCAGCAGCTTTGTGGGGGGGAGCCTCAATGAGCAGTTCTTC.

This clonotype was observed a few times. An end of the junction does not agree with germline; a read error may underlie this. This chain uses TRBV6-5 with TRBJ1-5; D unclear. The germline gives CDR1 MNHEY, CDR2 SVGAGI. This CDR3 comprises 15 residues. As DNA, the CDR3 is TGTGCCGGCAGCCAAGCCTCAGTAACCGATCAGCCCCAGCATTTT. Translating it yields CAGSQASVTDQPQHF.

This clonotype appeared a few times. The chain combines TRBV2 with TRBJ2-5; D unclear. Trimming took 6 bases from V and 2 from J, leaving 7 bases between them. The germline CDR1 and CDR2 sequences are SNHLY and FYNNEI. CDR3 size: 12 residues. The CDR3 DNA reads as TGTGCCAGCAGGGCGGATCAAGAGACCCAGTACTTC. Translating gives CASRADQETQYF. The full variable domain, with the rest looked up from reference TRBV2 and TRBJ2-5, is EPEVTQTPSHQVTQMGQEVILRCVPISNHLYFYWYRQILGQKVEFLVSFYNNEISEKSEIFDDQFSVERPDGSNFTLKIRSTKLEDSAMYFCASRADQETQYFGPGTRLLVL.

This clonotype was counted a few times. The CDR3 reads CASSLGQGRLPETQYF. The CDR3 coding sequence is TGTGCCAGCAGCTTGGGGCAGGGCAGACTACCAGAGACCCAGTACTTC. This rearrangement joins TRBV5-5 to TRBJ2-5; either TRBD1 or TRBD2 may fit D (5 bases each). Germline V lookup: CDR1 SGHKS, CDR2 YYEKEE (reference sequence). The CDR3 totals 16 residues. The V end lost 0 bases, the J end lost 4 bases, and 16 bases lay between the germline ends.

The chain joins TRBV27 to TRBJ1-5; D remains unclear. Looked up from germline, CDR1 is MNHEY and CDR2 is SMNVEV (reference sequence). V was clipped by 9 bases and J by 6 bases, with 12 bases between them. This CDR3 region has 12 residues. The CDR3: CASRIWGQPQHF. DNA for the CDR3: TGTGCCAGTCGGATCTGGGGTCAGCCCCAGCATTTT.

The CDR3 DNA is TGTGCCAGCAGCCGGGCAGGGGGGAGCACCGGGGAGCTGTTTTTT. Amino acids: CASSRAGGSTGELFF. The V gene is TRBV7-6, the J gene TRBJ2-2, with D possibly TRBD1 on 7 matching bases. Between the trimmed V and J ends, which lost 5 bases and 4 bases, there was a span of 14 bases. The length of the CDR3 is 15 residues. Germline loops: CDR1 SGHVS, CDR2 FNYEAQ.

V gene TRBV12-3 or TRBV12-4 combines with J gene TRBJ2-7; 9 nucleotides line up with TRBD1. The trim removed 5 bases at V and 5 bases at J, leaving 10 bases unmatched. The CDR3 extends over 15 amino acids. CDR3 in DNA: TGTGCCAGCAGTAATCCGGGGACAGGGCGGGACGAGCAGTACTTC. It codes for CASSNPGTGRDEQYF.

This clonotype has a count of ten or more. This chain uses TRBV12-3 or TRBV12-4 with TRBJ1-3, with 11 bases matching TRBD1. The CDR3 has 17 amino acids. The V segment lost 3 bases and the J segment 0 bases; nucleotides outside the gene matches: 4. The CDR3 reads CASSFSGTGGSGNTIYF. Written as DNA, the CDR3 is TGTGCCAGCAGTTTCTCCGGGACAGGGGGCTCTGGAAACACCATATATTTT.

This clonotype has only a few counts. This rearrangement joins TRBV20-1 to TRBJ2-7, with D possibly being TRBD2 (5 bases). Trimming pared 3 bases from V and 5 bases from J, leaving 11 bases between. Germline assignment: CDR1 DFQATT and CDR2 SNEGSKA (reference sequence). CDR3 length: 12 residues. The CDR3 here is CSASRDPHEQYF. DNA of the CDR3: TGCAGTGCTAGCCGGGATCCCCACGAGCAGTACTTC.

This clonotype was seen a few times. The chain links TRBV20-1 to TRBJ2-3; 8 nucleotides agree with TRBD2. There are 14 residues in the CDR3. The germline V gene has CDR1 DFQATT and CDR2 SNEGSKA (reference sequence). V lost 7 bases to trimming and J lost 4 bases; unmatched junction nucleotides: 10. The CDR3 DNA reads TGCAGTGTTGTCAATAGCGGGGCCGCAGATACGCAGTATTTT. Amino acid sequence: CSVVNSGAADTQYF.

This clonotype has more than one count but fewer than ten. This rearrangement joins TRBV13 to TRBJ2-7; D not certain. Looked up from germline, CDR1 is PRHDT and CDR2 is FYEKMQ (reference sequence). Trimming pared 5 bases from V and 0 bases from J, leaving 11 bases between. This CDR3 has 14 amino acids. The CDR3 DNA sequence: TGTGCCAGCAGCCAAAGGTTCCGCTCCTACGAGCAGTACGTC. This encodes CASSQRFRSYEQYV.

This sequence joins TRBV5-1 and TRBJ2-2; maybe TRBD1 (6 bases). This CDR3 contains 16 residues. The V gene's germline CDR1 is SGHRS and CDR2 YFSETQ. The germline V and J ends were trimmed by 5 bases and 4 bases, with 18 bases remaining between them. The CDR3 DNA sequence: TGCGCCAGCAGGAATGTGGGCCAGGGGACCACCGGGGAGCTGTTTTTT. The encoded protein is CASRNVGQGTTGELFF.

This clonotype was seen ten or more times. The rearrangement uses TRBV12-3 or TRBV12-4 and TRBJ2-3; TRBD1 agrees at 8 bases. V trimming: 3 bases; J trimming: 5 bases; junction bases outside the gene matches: 10. CDR3 length: 16 amino acids. CDR3 amino acids: CASSFLGGQEIDTQYF. Here the CDR3 DNA reads TGTGCCAGCAGTTTTTTAGGGGGACAGGAAATAGATACGCAGTATTTT.

This clonotype was found a few times. The rearrangement uses TRBV6-5 and TRBJ2-7, with a tentative D call TRBD2 (6 bases). The CDR3 runs to 14 residues. Germline values: CDR1 MNHEY, CDR2 SVGAGI. V was trimmed by 2 bases and J by 7 bases, leaving 15 bases between them. CDR3 sequence reads: CASSYGDWGGEQYF. The CDR3 DNA sequence: TGTGCCAGCAGTTACGGGGACTGGGGTGGGGAGCAGTACTTC.

This clonotype was observed a handful of times. V and J are TRBV7-3 and TRBJ1-1; D is ambiguous. This CDR3 is 17 amino acids long. V was clipped by 0 bases and J by 1 base, with 15 bases between them. The germline V gene encodes CDR1 SGHTA and CDR2 FQGTGA. CDR3 coding DNA: TGTGCCAGCAGCTTAACGTCCGGGATAACTGCGAACACTGAAGCTTTCTTT. It yields the protein CASSLTSGITANTEAFF.

The chain employs TRBV28 and TRBJ1-6; weak D call: TRBD1 (6 bases). CDR3 size: 17 residues. Germline loops: CDR1 MDHEN, CDR2 SYDVKM. Trimming removed 2 bases from V and 3 bases from J, with 14 bases in between. In nucleotides, the CDR3 is TGTGCCAGCAGTTTAGGGCAGGGGCGGAACTATAATTCACCCCTCCACTTT. Encoded protein: CASSLGQGRNYNSPLHF.

The CDR3 here is CSAIGAATNEKLFF. CDR3 bases: TGCAGTGCAATCGGGGCGGCAACTAATGAAAAACTGTTTTTT. This chain joins TRBV20-1 and TRBJ1-4, with TRBD1 as a possible D gene (5 bases). Trimming took off 6 bases at V and 0 bases at J, with 11 bases between the two ends. Looked up from germline, CDR1 is DFQATT and CDR2 is SNEGSKA (reference sequence). The CDR3 loop spans 14 amino acids.

V gene TRBV5-5 combines with J gene TRBJ1-2; the D is unclear. Germline CDR1 SGHKS, CDR2 YYEKEE (reference sequence). CDR3 length equals 16 residues. V dropped 0 bases and J dropped 4 bases, with 16 bases sitting between them. CDR3 protein: CASSLAFGGRLYGYTF. CDR3 in DNA: TGTGCCAGCAGCTTGGCCTTTGGCGGACGCCTCTATGGCTACACCTTC.

This clonotype turned up a few times. V gene TRBV7-3 combines with J gene TRBJ2-2, with D possibly matching TRBD1 (6 bases). The V and J ends lost 5 bases and 7 bases respectively, with 14 bases between them. CDR1 and CDR2 from the germline V gene are SGHTA and FQGTGA. This CDR3 is 14 amino acids long. CDR3 in DNA: TGTGCCAGCAGCGCCTCAGGGGCGGGCGGGGAGCTGTTTTTT. It translates to CASSASGAGGELFF.